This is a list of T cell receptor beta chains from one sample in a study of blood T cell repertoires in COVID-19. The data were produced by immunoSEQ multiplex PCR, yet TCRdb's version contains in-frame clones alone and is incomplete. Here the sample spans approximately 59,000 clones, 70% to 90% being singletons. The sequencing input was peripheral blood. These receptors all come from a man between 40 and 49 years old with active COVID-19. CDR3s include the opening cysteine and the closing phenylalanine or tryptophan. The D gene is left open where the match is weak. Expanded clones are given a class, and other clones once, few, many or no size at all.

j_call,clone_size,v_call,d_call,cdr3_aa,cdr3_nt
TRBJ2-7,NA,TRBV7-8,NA,CASSPSFQPTGSSYEQYF,TGTGCCAGCAGCCCCTCCTTTCAACCCACAGGGTCTTCCTACGAGCAGTACTTC
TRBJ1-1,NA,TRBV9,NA,CASSAPNNWRGTEAFF,TGTGCCAGCAGCGCCCCCAATAACTGGCGGGGCACTGAAGCTTTCTTT
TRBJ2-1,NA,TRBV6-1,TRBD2,CASSDKGTSGYNEQFF,TGTGCCAGCAGTGATAAGGGGACTAGCGGTTACAATGAGCAGTTCTTC
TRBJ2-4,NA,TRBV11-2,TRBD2,CASSLVALAGGLNIQYF,TGTGCCAGCAGCTTAGTGGCGCTAGCGGGAGGCCTTAACATTCAGTACTTC
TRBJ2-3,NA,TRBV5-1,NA,CASSLDFTDTQYF,TGCGCCAGCAGCTTGGACTTCACAGATACGCAGTATTTT
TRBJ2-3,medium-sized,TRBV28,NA,CASSLAGVSTDTQYF,TGTGCCAGCAGTTTAGCGGGCGTAAGCACAGATACGCAGTATTTT
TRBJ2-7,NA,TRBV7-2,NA,CASSLAAASYEQYF,TGTGCCAGCAGCTTAGCAGCGGCGTCCTACGAGCAGTACTTC
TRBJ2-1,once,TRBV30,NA,CAWSRGNSYNEQFF,TGTGCCTGGAGTAGAGGTAACTCCTACAATGAGCAGTTCTTC
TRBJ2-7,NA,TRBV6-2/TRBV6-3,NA,CASSSASVAPYEQYF,TGTGCCAGCAGTTCCGCTAGCGTAGCCCCCTACGAGCAGTACTTC
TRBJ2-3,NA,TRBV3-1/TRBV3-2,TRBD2,CASSPGDFTGGDTQYF,TGTGCCAGCAGCCCCGGGGACTTCACGGGAGGGGATACGCAGTATTTT
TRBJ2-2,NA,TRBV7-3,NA,CASSHSDSTNTGELFF,TGTGCCAGCAGCCATTCGGACAGCACGAACACCGGGGAGCTGTTTTTT
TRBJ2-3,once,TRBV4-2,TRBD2,CASSQEMTSSGTDTQYF,TGTGCCAGCAGCCAAGAAATGACTAGCTCGGGCACAGATACGCAGTATTTT
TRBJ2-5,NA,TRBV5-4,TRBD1,CASSARQGARKETQYF,TGTGCCAGCAGCGCCCGACAGGGGGCGAGAAAAGAGACCCAGTACTTC
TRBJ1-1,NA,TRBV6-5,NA,CASREGAHTEAFF,TGTGCCAGCCGGGAGGGCGCACACACTGAAGCTTTCTTT
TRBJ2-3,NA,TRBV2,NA,CASSEQLAPSTDTQYF,TGTGCCAGCAGTGAGCAATTAGCGCCTAGCACAGATACGCAGTATTTT
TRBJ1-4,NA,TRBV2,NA,CASSDEVHEKLFF,TGTGCCAGCAGTGACGAGGTTCATGAAAAACTGTTTTTT
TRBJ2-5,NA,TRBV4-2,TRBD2,CASSQVPLAGGGTQYF,TGTGCCAGCAGCCAAGTTCCACTAGCGGGAGGTGGGACCCAGTACTTC
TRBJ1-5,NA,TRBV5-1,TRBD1,CASSPSGTANQPQHF,TGCGCCAGCAGCCCCTCGGGGACAGCAAATCAGCCCCAGCATTTT
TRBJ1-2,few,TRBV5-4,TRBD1,CASSQDRDYGYTF,TGTGCCAGCAGCCAAGACAGGGACTATGGCTACACCTTC
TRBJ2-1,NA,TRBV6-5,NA,CASSRDSLNEQFF,TGTGCCAGCAGTCGGGACTCCCTAAATGAGCAGTTCTTC
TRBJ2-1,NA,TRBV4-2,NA,CASSQDRAGTKFF,TGTGCCAGCAGCCAAGATAGGGCGGGGACGAAGTTCTTC
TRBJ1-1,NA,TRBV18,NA,CASSATVNTEAFF,TGTGCCAGCTCAGCGACAGTGAACACTGAAGCTTTCTTT
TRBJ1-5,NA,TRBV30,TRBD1,CAWSGQSNQPQHF,TGTGCCTGGTCGGGACAGTCTAATCAGCCCCAGCATTTT
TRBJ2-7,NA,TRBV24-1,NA,CATSDPRTGRGEQYF,TGTGCCACCAGTGATCCGAGGACAGGGAGGGGCGAGCAGTACTTC
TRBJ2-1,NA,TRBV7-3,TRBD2,CASSLTPGLQMNEQFF,TGTGCCAGCAGCCTTACCCCGGGACTACAGATGAATGAGCAGTTCTTC
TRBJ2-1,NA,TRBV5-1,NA,CASSLDSPGYNEQFF,TGCGCCAGCAGCTTGGATAGCCCGGGTTACAATGAGCAGTTCTTC
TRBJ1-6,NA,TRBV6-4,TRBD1,CASSDSTGGNSPLHF,TGTGCCAGCAGTGACTCGACAGGGGGTAATTCACCCCTCCACTTT
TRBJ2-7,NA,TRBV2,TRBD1,CASSDFGTGSYEQYF,TGTGCCAGCAGTGATTTTGGGACAGGCTCCTACGAGCAGTACTTC
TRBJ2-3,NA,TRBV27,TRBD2,CASRSQRDFTDTQYF,TGTGCCAGCAGGTCCCAGCGGGATTTCACAGATACGCAGTATTTT